This TCR beta chain was found in a study of CD8 T cells in Susac syndrome. Reverse transcription used about 0.45 to 1 ug RNA and random hexamers. TCR beta CDR3 was amplified by immunoSEQ multiplex PCR. This amplification extended across 54 Vbeta and 13 Jbeta segments. A single record per CDR3 protein comes from TCRdb applying MiXCR to the immunoSEQ multiplex PCR reads. The sample records 200,000 or so distinct CDR3 sequences, over 90% being singletons. The sequenced target, TCR beta, came from blood CD8+ and CD4+ T cells. The multiple sclerosis control cohort comprised treatment-naive individuals presenting with stable or active relapsing-remitting disease. While CD8+ and CD4+ T cells were isolated negatively, TEMRA cells were enriched by FACS. V trimming: 4 bases; J trimming: 4 bases; junction bases outside the gene matches: 6. The CDR3 length is 15 residues. Germline V CDR1 and CDR2: SGHAT, FQNNGV.

The sequence was obtained from a human donor with multiple sclerosis. The chain joins TRBV11-2 to TRBJ2-7, with 11 bases aligning to TRBD1. The sequenced sample was CD4+ T cells from PBMCs. This chain's CDR3 is CASSSWDRGTYEQYF. The DNA of the CDR3 is TGTGCCAGCAGCTCCTGGGACAGGGGGACATACGAGCAGTACTTC.